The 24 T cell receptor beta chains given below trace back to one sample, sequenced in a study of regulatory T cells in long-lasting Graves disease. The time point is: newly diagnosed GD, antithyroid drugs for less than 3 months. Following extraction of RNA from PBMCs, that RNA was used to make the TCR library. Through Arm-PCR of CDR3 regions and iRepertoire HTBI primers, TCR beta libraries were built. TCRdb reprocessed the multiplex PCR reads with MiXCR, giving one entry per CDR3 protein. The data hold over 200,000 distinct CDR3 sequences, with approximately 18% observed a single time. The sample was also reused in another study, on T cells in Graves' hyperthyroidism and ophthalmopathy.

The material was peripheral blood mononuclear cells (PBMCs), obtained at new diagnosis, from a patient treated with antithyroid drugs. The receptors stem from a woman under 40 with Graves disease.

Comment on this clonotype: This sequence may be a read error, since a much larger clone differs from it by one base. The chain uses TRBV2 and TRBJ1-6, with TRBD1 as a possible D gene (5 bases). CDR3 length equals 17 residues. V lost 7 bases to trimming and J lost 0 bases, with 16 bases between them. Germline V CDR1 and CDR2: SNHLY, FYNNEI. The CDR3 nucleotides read TGTGCCAGCAACCCGGGGGGTTTTTACTCCTATAATTCACCCCTCCACTTT. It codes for CASNPGGFYSYNSPLHF.

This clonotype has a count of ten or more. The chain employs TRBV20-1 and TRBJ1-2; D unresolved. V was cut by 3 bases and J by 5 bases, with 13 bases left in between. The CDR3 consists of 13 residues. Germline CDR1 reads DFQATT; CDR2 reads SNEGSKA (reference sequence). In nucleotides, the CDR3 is TGCAGTGCTAGTTCCTCCGGCGAGTATGGCTACACCTTC. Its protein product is CSASSSGEYGYTF.

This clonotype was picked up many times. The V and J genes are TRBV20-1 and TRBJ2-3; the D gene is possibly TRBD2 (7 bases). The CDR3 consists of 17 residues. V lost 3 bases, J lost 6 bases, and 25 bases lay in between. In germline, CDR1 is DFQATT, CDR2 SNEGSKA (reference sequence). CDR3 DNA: TGCAGTGCTAGTGGGGTGGGGGCAGCGGGGCTCTATGATACGCAGTATTTT. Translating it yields CSASGVGAAGLYDTQYF.

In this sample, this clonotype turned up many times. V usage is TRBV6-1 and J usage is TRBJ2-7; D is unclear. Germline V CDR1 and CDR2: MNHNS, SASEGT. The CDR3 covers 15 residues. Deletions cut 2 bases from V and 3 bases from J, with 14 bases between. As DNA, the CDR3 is TGTGCCAGCAGTGAATACGCGGACGGAAGCTACGAGCAGTACTTC. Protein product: CASSEYADGSYEQYF.

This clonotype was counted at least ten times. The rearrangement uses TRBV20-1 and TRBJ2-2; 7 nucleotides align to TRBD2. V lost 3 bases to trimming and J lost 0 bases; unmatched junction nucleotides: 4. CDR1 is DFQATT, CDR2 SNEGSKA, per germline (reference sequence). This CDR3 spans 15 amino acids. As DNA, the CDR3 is TGCAGTGCTAGGTCGAGCGGGGCGAACACCGGGGAGCTGTTTTTT. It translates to CSARSSGANTGELFF.

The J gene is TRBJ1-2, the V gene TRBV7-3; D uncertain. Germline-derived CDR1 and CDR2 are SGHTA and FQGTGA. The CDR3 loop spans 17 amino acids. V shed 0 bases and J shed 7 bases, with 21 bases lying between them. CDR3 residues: CASSLTPKNSQAGGYTF. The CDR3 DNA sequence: TGTGCCAGCAGCTTAACACCAAAAAATTCTCAAGCTGGTGGCTACACCTTC.

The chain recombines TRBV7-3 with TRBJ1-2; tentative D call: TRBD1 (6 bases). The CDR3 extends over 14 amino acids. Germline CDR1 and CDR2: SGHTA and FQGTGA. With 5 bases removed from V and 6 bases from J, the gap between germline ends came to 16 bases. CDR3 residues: CASSPHGGHNGYTF. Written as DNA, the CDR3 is TGTGCCAGCAGCCCTCATGGGGGGCACAATGGCTACACCTTC.

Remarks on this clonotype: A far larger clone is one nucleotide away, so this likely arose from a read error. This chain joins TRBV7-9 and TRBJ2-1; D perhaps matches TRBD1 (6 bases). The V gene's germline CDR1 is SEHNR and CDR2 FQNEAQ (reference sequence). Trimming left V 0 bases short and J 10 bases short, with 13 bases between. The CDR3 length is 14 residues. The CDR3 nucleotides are TGTGCCAGCAGCTTAGCAGCAGGGGCCTACGAGCAGTTCTTC. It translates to CASSLAAGAYEQFF.

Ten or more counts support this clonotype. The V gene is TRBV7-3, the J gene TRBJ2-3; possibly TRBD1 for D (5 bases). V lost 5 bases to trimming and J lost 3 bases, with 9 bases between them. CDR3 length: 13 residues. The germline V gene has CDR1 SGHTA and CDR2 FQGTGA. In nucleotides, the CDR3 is TGTGCCAGCAGCATGACAGTGACAGATACGCAGTATTTT. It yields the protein CASSMTVTDTQYF.

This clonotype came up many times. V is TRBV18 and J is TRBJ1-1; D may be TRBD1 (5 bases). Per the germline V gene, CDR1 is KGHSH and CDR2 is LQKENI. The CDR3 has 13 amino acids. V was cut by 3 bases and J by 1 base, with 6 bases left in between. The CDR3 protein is CASSPGPNTEAFF. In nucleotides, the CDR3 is TGTGCCAGCTCACCGGGACCGAACACTGAAGCTTTCTTT.

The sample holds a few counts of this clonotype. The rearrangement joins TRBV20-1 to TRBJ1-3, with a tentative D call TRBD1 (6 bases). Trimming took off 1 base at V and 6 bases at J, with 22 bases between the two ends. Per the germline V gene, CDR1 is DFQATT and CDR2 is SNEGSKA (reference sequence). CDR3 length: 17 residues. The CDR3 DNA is TGCAGTGCTAGAGTATCCTTTGGGAGGGGGAAGGAAAACACCATATATTTT. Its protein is CSARVSFGRGKENTIYF.

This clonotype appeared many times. The CDR3 region is CSARPHSRRALPNYGYTF. CDR3 bases: TGCAGTGCTAGACCCCACTCTAGACGGGCCCTCCCCAACTATGGCTACACCTTC. This chain joins TRBV20-1 and TRBJ1-2; D remains ambiguous. CDR3 length equals 18 residues. Germline V CDR1 and CDR2: DFQATT, SNEGSKA (reference sequence). With 2 bases removed from V and 2 bases from J, the gap between germline ends came to 24 bases.

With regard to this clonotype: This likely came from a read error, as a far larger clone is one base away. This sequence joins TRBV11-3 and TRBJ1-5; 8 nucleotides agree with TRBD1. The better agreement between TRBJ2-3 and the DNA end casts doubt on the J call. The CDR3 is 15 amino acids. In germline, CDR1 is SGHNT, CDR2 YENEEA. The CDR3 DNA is TGTGCCAGCAGCCCGGGGACAGGTGGCAATCAGCCCCAGTATTTT. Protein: CASSPGTGGNQPQYF.

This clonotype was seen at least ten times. DNA of the CDR3: TGCGCCAGCAGCCAAATTGGTTTGGGTACTACTGAAGCTTTCTTT. As protein: CASSQIGLGTTEAFF. The chain joins TRBV4-1 to TRBJ1-1, with D uncertain. The V gene's germline CDR1 is MGHRA and CDR2 YSYEKL. The CDR3 spans 15 residues. Trimming stripped 2 bases from V and 5 bases from J, with 15 bases between.

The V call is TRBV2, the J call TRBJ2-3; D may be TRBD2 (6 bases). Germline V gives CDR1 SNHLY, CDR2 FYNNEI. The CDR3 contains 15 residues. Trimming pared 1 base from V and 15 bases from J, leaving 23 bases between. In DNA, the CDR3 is TGTGCCAGCAGTGAAGTAGGACGGGGCGGGGCCGAGTTATATTTT. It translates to CASSEVGRGGAELYF.

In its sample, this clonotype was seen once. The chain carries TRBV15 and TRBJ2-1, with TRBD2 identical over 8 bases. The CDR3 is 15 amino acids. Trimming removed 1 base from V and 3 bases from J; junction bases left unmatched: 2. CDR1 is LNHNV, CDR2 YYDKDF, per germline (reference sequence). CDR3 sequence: CATSRVAGNYNEQFF. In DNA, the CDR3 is TGTGCCACCAGCAGAGTAGCGGGAAACTACAATGAGCAGTTCTTC. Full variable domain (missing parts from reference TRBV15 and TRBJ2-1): DAMVIQNPRYQVTQFGKPVTLSCSQTLNHNVMYWYQQKSSQAPKLLFHYYDKDFNNEADTPDNFQSRRPNTSFCFLDIRSPGLGDTAMYLCATSRVAGNYNEQFFGPGTRLTVL.

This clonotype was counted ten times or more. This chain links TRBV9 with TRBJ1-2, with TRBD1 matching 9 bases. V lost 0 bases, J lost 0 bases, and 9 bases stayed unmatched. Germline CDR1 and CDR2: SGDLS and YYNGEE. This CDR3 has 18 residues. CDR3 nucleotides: TGTGCCAGCAGCGTAGCCGGGACAGGGTCCACCTCTAACTATGGCTACACCTTC. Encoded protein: CASSVAGTGSTSNYGYTF. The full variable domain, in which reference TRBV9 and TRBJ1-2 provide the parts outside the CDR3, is DSGVTQTPKHLITATGQRVTLRCSPRSGDLSVYWYQQSLDQGLQFLIQYYNGEERAKGNILERFSAQQFPDLHSELNLSSLELGDSALYFCASSVAGTGSTSNYGYTFGSGTRLTVV.

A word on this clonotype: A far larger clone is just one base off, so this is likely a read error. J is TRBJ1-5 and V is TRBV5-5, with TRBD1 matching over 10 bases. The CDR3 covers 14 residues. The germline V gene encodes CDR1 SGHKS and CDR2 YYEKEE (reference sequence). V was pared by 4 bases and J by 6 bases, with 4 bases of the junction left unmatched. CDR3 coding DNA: TGTGCCAGCAGCCGGGACAGGGGAGGTCAGCCCCAGCATTTT. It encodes CASSRDRGGQPQHF.

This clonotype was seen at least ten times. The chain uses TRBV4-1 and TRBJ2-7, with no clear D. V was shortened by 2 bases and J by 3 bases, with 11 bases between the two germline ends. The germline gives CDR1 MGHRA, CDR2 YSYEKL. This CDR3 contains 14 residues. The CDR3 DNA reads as TGCGCCAGCAGCCAATTCCCCAAAGTCTACGAGCAGTACTTC. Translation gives CASSQFPKVYEQYF.

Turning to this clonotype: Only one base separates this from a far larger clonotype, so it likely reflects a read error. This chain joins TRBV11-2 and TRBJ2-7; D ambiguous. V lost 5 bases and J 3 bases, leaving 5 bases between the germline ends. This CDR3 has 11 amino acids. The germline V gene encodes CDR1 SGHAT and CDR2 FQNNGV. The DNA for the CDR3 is TGTGCCAGCAGCAACGTCTACGAGCAGTACTTC. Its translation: CASSNVYEQYF.

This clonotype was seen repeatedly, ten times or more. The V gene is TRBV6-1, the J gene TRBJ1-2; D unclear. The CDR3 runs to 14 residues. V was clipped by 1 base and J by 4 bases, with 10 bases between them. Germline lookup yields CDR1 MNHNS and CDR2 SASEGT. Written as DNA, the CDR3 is TGTGCCAGCAGTGAAGATGTGGGAGTCTATGGCTACACCTTC. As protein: CASSEDVGVYGYTF.

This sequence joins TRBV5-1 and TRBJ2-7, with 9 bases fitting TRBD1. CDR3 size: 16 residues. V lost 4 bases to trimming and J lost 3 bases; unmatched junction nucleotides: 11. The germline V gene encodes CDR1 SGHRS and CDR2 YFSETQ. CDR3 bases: TGCGCCAGCAGCCCTTCCCCCGGGACAGGGAGCTACGAGCAGTACTTC. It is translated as CASSPSPGTGSYEQYF.

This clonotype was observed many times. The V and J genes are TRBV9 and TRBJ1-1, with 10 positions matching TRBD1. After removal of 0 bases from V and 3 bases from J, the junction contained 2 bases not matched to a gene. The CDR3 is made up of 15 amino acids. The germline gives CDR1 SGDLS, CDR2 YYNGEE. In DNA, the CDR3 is TGTGCCAGCAGCGTAGGCGGGACAGGGGACACTGAAGCTTTCTTT. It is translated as CASSVGGTGDTEAFF.

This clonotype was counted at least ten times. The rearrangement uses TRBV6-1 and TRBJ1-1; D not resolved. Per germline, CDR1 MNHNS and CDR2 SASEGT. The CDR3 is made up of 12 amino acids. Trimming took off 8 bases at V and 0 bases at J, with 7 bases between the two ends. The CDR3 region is CASRGMNTEAFF. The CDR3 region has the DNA TGTGCCAGCCGGGGAATGAACACTGAAGCTTTCTTT.